Presented here are 31 T cell receptor beta chains from one specimen sequenced in a study of blood T cell repertoires in COVID-19. Sequenced by immunoSEQ multiplex PCR; TCRdb stores in-frame clones only, minus some. The table lists 180,000 or so clones, roughly 87% of them singletons, with approximately 11% in the top ten. Sequencing was performed on PBMCs or T cells enriched from blood (not recorded which). The receptor set was obtained from a man aged 45 to 65 who had recovered from COVID-19.

The chain carries TRBV11-1 and TRBJ1-1; no reliable D call. CDR3 length equals 13 residues. V lost 3 bases and J 1 base, leaving 6 bases between the germline ends. Germline CDR1 reads SGHAT; CDR2 reads FQDESV (reference sequence). The CDR3, as DNA: TGTGCCAGCAGCTTTAATAGGAACACTGAAGCTTTCTTT. It encodes CASSFNRNTEAFF.

The chain uses TRBV3-1 (or the pseudogene TRBV3-2) and TRBJ2-5; 10 bases agree with TRBD1. Germline V lookup: CDR1 LGHDT, CDR2 YNNKEL (reference sequence). The CDR3 consists of 16 residues. Trimming cost V 4 bases and J 5 bases; bases outside gene matches: 10. CDR3 nucleotides: TGTGCCAGCAGCCGACGAGAGCCGGGACAGGGGGAGACCCAGTACTTC. Its protein is CASSRREPGQGETQYF.

On this clone itself: This same CDR3 is encoded by further DNA sequences in the sample. The rearrangement links TRBV19 to TRBJ2-1; the match to TRBD1 covers 7 bases. V lost 9 bases to trimming and J lost 0 bases; unmatched junction nucleotides: 8. CDR1 is LNHDA, CDR2 SQIVND, per germline (reference sequence). This CDR3 comprises 15 residues. CDR3 protein: CASRLDRSSYNEQFF. CDR3 DNA sequence: TGTGCCAGCCGTTTGGACAGGAGCTCCTACAATGAGCAGTTCTTC. The full variable domain, its missing parts supplied by reference TRBV19 and TRBJ2-1, is DGGITQSPKYLFRKEGQNVTLSCEQNLNHDAMYWYRQDPGQGLRLIYYSQIVNDFQKGDIAEGYSVSREKKESFPLTVTSAQKNPTAFYLCASRLDRSSYNEQFFGPGTRLTVL.

This rearrangement joins TRBV5-1 to TRBJ2-7; 9 bases line up with TRBD2. The CDR3 contains 14 residues. The V gene's germline CDR1 is SGHRS and CDR2 YFSETQ. V lost 4 bases and J lost 7; bases outside the gene matches: 9. The CDR3 region is CASSPQRAGGEQYF. For the CDR3, the DNA is TGCGCCAGCAGCCCCCAGCGGGCGGGGGGGGAGCAGTACTTC.

V and J are TRBV7-8 and TRBJ1-6; D unresolved. This CDR3 has 13 amino acids. The germline V and J ends were trimmed by 5 bases and 9 bases, with 11 bases remaining between them. Germline V CDR1 and CDR2: SGHVS, FQNEAQ. The CDR3 coding sequence is TGTGCCAGCAGCGCCTACGGGTCTTCACCCCTCCACTTT. It translates to CASSAYGSSPLHF. Supplemented by reference TRBV7-8 and TRBJ1-6, the full variable domain reads GAGVSQSPRYKVAKRGQDVALRCDPISGHVSLFWYQQALGQGPEFLTYFQNEAQLDKSGLPSDRFFAERPEGSVSTLKIQRTQQEDSAVYLCASSAYGSSPLHFGNGTRLTVT.

The chain has TRBV5-5 and TRBJ1-2; D remains unclear. CDR3 length: 14 amino acids. Germline CDR1 is SGHKS and CDR2 is YYEKEE (reference sequence). The V gene lost 0 bases and the J gene lost 6 bases, with 12 bases spanning the gap. The CDR3 DNA sequence: TGTGCCAGCAGCTTGGTTTCAGGCGGGCATGGCTACACCTTC. Amino acids: CASSLVSGGHGYTF.

The rearrangement links TRBV5-1 to TRBJ2-7; TRBD1 aligns across 8 bases. Germline values: CDR1 SGHRS, CDR2 YFSETQ. V shed 5 bases, J shed 4 bases, and the junction held 5 bases outside the gene matches. This CDR3 is built from 13 residues. This CDR3 is CASRRTGIYEQYF. CDR3 coding DNA: TGCGCCAGCAGACGGACAGGGATTTACGAGCAGTACTTC.

This clone appeared once. The genes are TRBV28 and TRBJ2-3; TRBD2 is a possible D gene (6 bases). CDR1 and CDR2 (germline): MDHEN, SYDVKM. Trimming stripped 6 bases from V and 8 bases from J, with 21 bases between. This CDR3 region has 15 residues. The CDR3 is CASRSRRAHGGTQYF. The CDR3 DNA reads as TGTGCCAGCAGATCCCGGCGGGCCCACGGGGGTACGCAGTATTTT.

The rearrangement links TRBV11-2 to TRBJ2-2; 7 positions match TRBD1. Germline V gene data show CDR1 as SGHAT and CDR2 as FQNNGV. The CDR3 runs to 14 residues. Trimming removed 6 bases from V and 1 base from J; junction bases left unmatched: 2. The CDR3 sequence is CASRRTGNTGELFF. CDR3 coding DNA: TGTGCCAGCAGACGGACAGGGAACACCGGGGAGCTGTTTTTT.

The rearrangement uses TRBV28 and TRBJ1-1, with 8 bases identical to TRBD1. CDR3 size: 14 residues. Per the germline V gene, CDR1 is MDHEN and CDR2 is SYDVKM. V lost 6 bases and J lost 11; bases outside the gene matches: 14. CDR3 sequence: CASSTDRVIGWAFF. The CDR3 region has the DNA TGTGCCAGCAGCACGGACAGGGTGATTGGTTGGGCTTTCTTT. The variable domain in full, with the rest retrieved from reference TRBV28 and TRBJ1-1, is DVKVTQSSRYLVKRTGEKVFLECVQDMDHENMFWYRQDPGLGLRLIYFSYDVKMKEKGDIPEGYSVSREKKERFSLILESASTNQTSMYLCASSTDRVIGWAFFGQGTRLTVV.

The rearrangement links TRBV14 to TRBJ2-3; weak D call: TRBD1 (6 bases). Germline V gene data show CDR1 as SGHDN and CDR2 as FVKESK. Deletions cut 6 bases from V and 0 bases from J, with 10 bases between. The CDR3 is 14 amino acids. CDR3 in amino acids: CASRGQTSTDTQYF. DNA of the CDR3: TGTGCCAGCAGAGGACAGACTAGCACAGATACGCAGTATTTT.

The chain links TRBV7-3 to TRBJ2-1; 7 bases fit TRBD2. Germline-derived CDR1 and CDR2 are SGHTA and FQGTGA. This CDR3 is 13 amino acids long. The trim removed 5 bases at V and 5 bases at J, leaving 3 bases unmatched. CDR3 region: CASSQGTNNEQFF. CDR3 DNA: TGTGCCAGCAGCCAAGGGACTAACAATGAGCAGTTCTTC.

The chain recombines TRBV4-1 with TRBJ1-5; the match to TRBD1 covers 9 bases. The trim removed 1 base at V and 2 bases at J, leaving 6 bases unmatched. The CDR3 is made up of 17 amino acids. Germline lookup yields CDR1 MGHRA and CDR2 YSYEKL. CDR3 protein: CASSQGGQGKGNQPQHF. DNA of the CDR3: TGCGCCAGCAGCCAAGGTGGACAGGGGAAGGGCAATCAGCCCCAGCATTTT.

V usage is TRBV7-8 and J usage is TRBJ2-5; 7 nucleotides agree with TRBD1. Germline assignment: CDR1 SGHVS and CDR2 FQNEAQ. J lost 0 bases, V lost 2 bases, and 12 bases had no gene match. The CDR3 consists of 18 residues. The CDR3 reads CASSLRGLSAVYQETQYF. In DNA form, the CDR3 reads TGTGCCAGCAGCTTAAGGGGGCTCTCCGCGGTGTACCAAGAGACCCAGTACTTC.

The V gene is TRBV3-1 (or the pseudogene TRBV3-2), the J gene TRBJ2-1; TRBD2 might be the D (6 bases). The CDR3 has 14 amino acids. V was clipped by 4 bases and J by 1 base, with 8 bases between them. Germline V gene lookup returns CDR1 LGHDT and CDR2 YNNKEL (reference sequence). The CDR3 bases are TGTGCCAGCAGCCCGACTAGTTCCTACAATGAGCAGTTCTTC. Translation: CASSPTSSYNEQFF.

J is TRBJ1-6 and V is TRBV7-2; TRBD1 aligns across 9 bases. J was trimmed by 9 bases and V by 1 base; bases with no gene match: 7. Per the germline V gene, CDR1 is SGHTA and CDR2 is FQGNSA. The CDR3 has 16 amino acids. CDR3 bases: TGTGCCAGCAGCTTAGGCAACAGGGGGCTACCTTCACCCCTCCACTTT. Protein: CASSLGNRGLPSPLHF. Complete variable domain (other parts from reference TRBV7-2 and TRBJ1-6): GAGVSQSPSNKVTEKGKDVELRCDPISGHTALYWYRQSLGQGLEFLIYFQGNSAPDKSGLPSDRFSAERTGGSVSTLTIQRTQQEDSAVYLCASSLGNRGLPSPLHFGNGTRLTVT.

This chain links TRBV30 with TRBJ2-1; TRBD1 agrees at 8 bases. From germline, CDR1 is GTSNPN and CDR2 SVGIG (reference sequence). With V trimmed by 2 bases and J by 4 bases, 7 bases remained unmatched. The CDR3 length is 15 residues. The CDR3 coding sequence is TGTGCCTGGAGTCCTCACAGGGGGATATACAATGAGCAGTTCTTC. Its translation: CAWSPHRGIYNEQFF. The whole variable domain, filled in from reference TRBV30 and TRBJ2-1, reads SQTIHQWPATLVQPVGSPLSLECTVEGTSNPNLYWYRQAAGRGLQLLFYSVGIGQISSEVPQNLSASRPQDRQFILSSKKLLLSDSGFYLCAWSPHRGIYNEQFFGPGTRLTVL.

The gene calls are TRBV21-1 and TRBJ2-3; the DNA was not compared with TRBD2, the D call given in the table. TRBV21-1 is a pseudogene locus. The CDR3 sequence is 11 residues long. The CDR3 sequence is CASSTTDTQYF. The CDR3 bases are TGTGCCAGCAGCACTACAGATACGCAGTATTTT.

V usage is TRBV5-1 and J usage is TRBJ2-7, with 12 nucleotides matching TRBD2. Trimming at V came to 5 bases and at J to 3 bases, leaving 3 bases not matched to a gene. CDR3 length: 14 amino acids. Germline loops: CDR1 SGHRS, CDR2 YFSETQ. CDR3 amino acids: CASRLAGGYYEQYF. The CDR3 DNA sequence: TGCGCCAGCAGACTAGCGGGAGGCTACTACGAGCAGTACTTC.

V is TRBV12-3 or TRBV12-4 and J is TRBJ1-5; perhaps TRBD1 as D (6 bases). V dropped 4 bases and J dropped 7 bases, with 11 bases sitting between them. This CDR3 spans 13 amino acids. Here the CDR3 reads CASSSGALQPQHF. The CDR3 DNA reads as TGTGCCAGCAGTTCAGGGGCTCTCCAGCCCCAGCATTTT.

The rearrangement joins TRBV27 to TRBJ2-1; the match to TRBD2 covers 8 bases. The CDR3 runs to 15 residues. CDR1 MNHEY and CDR2 SMNVEV come from the germline V gene (reference sequence). V lost 5 bases and J lost 7; bases outside the gene matches: 10. The CDR3 loop is CASSRPGGGWNEQFF. The DNA of the CDR3 is TGTGCCAGCAGTCGACCCGGGGGGGGGTGGAATGAGCAGTTCTTC.

This clone was seen a single time. This chain uses TRBV28 with TRBJ2-4; D is uncertain. The V end lost 6 bases, the J end lost 2 bases, and 5 bases lay between the germline ends. Germline lookup yields CDR1 MDHEN and CDR2 SYDVKM. The CDR3 is 12 amino acids. CDR3: CASSTSKNIQYF. The DNA of the CDR3 is TGTGCCAGCAGCACTTCCAAAAACATTCAGTACTTC.

CDR3: CASSLGEVRLAGGFQETQYF. The CDR3 bases are TGTGCCAGCAGTTTGGGGGAGGTGAGACTAGCGGGAGGGTTCCAAGAGACCCAGTACTTC. This chain joins TRBV28 and TRBJ2-5; 14 bases are shared with TRBD2. The CDR3 has 20 amino acids. Germline V CDR1 and CDR2: MDHEN, SYDVKM. The ends lost 3 bases at V and 1 base at J; junction bases unmatched: 13.

V usage is TRBV6-5 and J usage is TRBJ2-1; 9 nucleotides align to TRBD2. This CDR3 contains 14 residues. The germline gives CDR1 MNHEY, CDR2 SVGAGI. The V gene end was trimmed by 9 bases and the J gene end by 6 bases; junction bases not matched to a gene: 9. CDR3 nucleotides: TGTGCCAGTCCGAAAGCGGGAGGCCCCAATGAGCAGTTCTTC. Its translation is CASPKAGGPNEQFF.

This clone showed up just a few times. This chain links TRBV19 with TRBJ1-1, with 8 positions matching TRBD1. With 0 bases clipped from V and 5 bases from J, the junction kept 5 bases outside the gene matches. The CDR3 is made up of 15 amino acids. Germline-derived CDR1 and CDR2 are LNHDA and SQIVND (reference sequence). The CDR3 reads CASSIDIQGGTEAFF. DNA of the CDR3: TGTGCCAGTAGTATAGATATACAGGGGGGTACTGAAGCTTTCTTT.

The rearrangement uses TRBV11-3 and TRBJ2-5; 7 bases agree with TRBD1. The CDR3 has 14 amino acids. Germline trimming cut 5 bases from V and 2 bases from J; bases unmatched to any gene: 5. Germline V gene data show CDR1 as SGHNT and CDR2 as YENEEA. The CDR3 DNA follows: TGTGCCAGCAGCCCCCACAGGGGACAAGAGACCCAGTACTTC. The encoded protein is CASSPHRGQETQYF.

This chain joins TRBV5-5 and TRBJ1-2; weak D call: TRBD1 (5 bases). Trimming took 4 bases from V and 1 from J, leaving 11 bases between them. This CDR3 has 14 amino acids. CDR1 SGHKS and CDR2 YYEKEE come from the germline V gene (reference sequence). CDR3 in amino acids: CASSLAGGNYGYTF. Here the CDR3 DNA reads TGTGCCAGCAGCCTGGCGGGGGGTAACTATGGCTACACCTTC.

The V call is TRBV9, the J call TRBJ1-6, with D possibly matching TRBD1 (5 bases). Per the germline V gene, CDR1 is SGDLS and CDR2 is YYNGEE. The CDR3 contains 15 residues. The ends were cut back, 7 bases at V and 0 bases at J, with 11 bases in the middle. DNA for the CDR3: TGTGCCAGCGGGCGGGACTTCTCCTATAATTCACCCCTCCACTTT. It yields the protein CASGRDFSYNSPLHF.

Details on this clone: The same CDR3 can be traced to other DNA sequences in this sample. This chain joins TRBV6-2 or TRBV6-3 and TRBJ2-3; 7 bases agree with TRBD1. J lost 2 bases, V lost 5 bases, and 4 bases had no gene match. CDR3 length equals 14 residues. Germline V gene data show CDR1 as MNHEY and CDR2 as SVGEGT. Here the CDR3 reads CASSPGQPTDTQYF. As DNA, the CDR3 is TGTGCCAGCAGTCCGGGACAGCCCACAGATACGCAGTATTTT.

The gene calls are TRBV10-3 and TRBJ2-3; D is perhaps TRBD1 (6 bases). The CDR3 extends over 14 amino acids. The ends were cut back, 8 bases at V and 0 bases at J, with 12 bases in the middle. The germline V gene has CDR1 ENHRY and CDR2 SYGVKD. The CDR3 here is CAIETGSSTDTQYF. The CDR3, as DNA: TGTGCCATCGAAACAGGGTCTAGCACAGATACGCAGTATTTT.

The J gene is TRBJ2-2, the V gene TRBV7-7, with TRBD2 matching 8 bases. The J segment lost 0 bases and the V segment lost 3 bases, leaving 3 bases of the junction unmatched. There are 16 residues in the CDR3. The germline V gene has CDR1 SSHAT and CDR2 FNYEAQ (reference sequence). The CDR3: CASSLTGGSNTGELFF. The CDR3 nucleotides are TGTGCCAGCAGCTTGACGGGGGGGTCGAACACCGGGGAGCTGTTTTTT.